Described below is a single TCR beta chain sequence and its context. The antigen remains undetermined. The data belong to a study of vaccination and CD4 T cells after COVID-19. CDR3 length: 17 residues. V was shortened by 0 bases and J by 4 bases, with 16 bases between the two germline ends. Germline loops: CDR1 LNHNV, CDR2 YYDKDF (reference sequence). Researchers used the Oncomine TCR Beta short-read assay to sequence DNA from cultured CD4+ T cells. In TCRdb, the PCR reads were re-called with MiXCR into one record per CDR3 protein. Counted here are about 16,000 distinct CDR3 sequences, 30% to 45% occurring once; the ten biggest clones make up about 14%. The treatment is: roughly 11-day PBMC culture with coronavirus spike peptide pools or control peptides (ViraFEST assay).

The rearrangement uses TRBV15 and TRBJ2-1; no firm D call. This receptor was obtained from a human donor with COVID-19. The sample was cultured CD4+ T cells from blood. CDR3 DNA: TGTGCCACCAGCAGAGATTCAAGAAGACTGGTATACAATGAGCAGTTCTTC. It translates to CATSRDSRRLVYNEQFF.